This T cell receptor beta chain was obtained from a study of cytomegalovirus exposure and HLA in healthy donors. General study findings and limits: CMV serostatus was the only recorded immune exposure for donors.

Each donor's status was that of a healthy bone marrow donor. As for this clone: Its matching antigen is unknown.

The PCR employed 60 Vbeta primers together with 13 Jbeta primers. TCRdb's copy holds only in-frame clones and misses some; the assay was immunoSEQ multiplex PCR. The sample has about 160,000 clones; about 82% are singletons. The CDR3 covers 15 residues. Germline V CDR1 and CDR2: SGHTA, FQGNSA. V lost 2 bases to trimming and J lost 4 bases; unmatched junction nucleotides: 4. Sequencing was performed on PBMCs. The chain recombines TRBV7-2 with TRBJ2-3; 9 nucleotides align to TRBD2. This clonotype was sampled from a male donor in good health and CMV-seronegative. Written as DNA, the CDR3 is TGTGCCAGCAGCTTATCTCTAGCGGGATCAGATACGCAGTATTTT. Translating it yields CASSLSLAGSDTQYF. The whole variable domain, remainder taken from reference TRBV7-2 and TRBJ2-3, is GAGVSQSPSNKVTEKGKDVELRCDPISGHTALYWYRQSLGQGLEFLIYFQGNSAPDKSGLPSDRFSAERTGGSVSTLTIQRTQQEDSAVYLCASSLSLAGSDTQYFGPGTRLTVL.